This T cell receptor (beta chain) was profiled in a study of blood T cell repertoires in COVID-19. Sequenced by immunoSEQ multiplex PCR; TCRdb stores in-frame clones only, minus some. The table shows around 300,000 clones, with 80% to 90% occurring only once. J was trimmed by 4 bases and V by 4 bases; bases with no gene match: 12. This CDR3 is 18 amino acids long. Germline V gene sequence: CDR1 LGHDT, CDR2 YNNKEL (reference sequence). The chain uses TRBV3-1 (or the pseudogene TRBV3-2) and TRBJ2-2, with TRBD2 identical over 10 bases. Material for sequencing was PBMCs or T cells enriched from blood (not recorded which). The TCR originated in a woman younger than 35 who had recovered from COVID-19. CDR3 loop: CASSPPRVSGGFTGELFF. CDR3 nucleotides: TGTGCCAGCAGCCCCCCTCGCGTTAGCGGGGGGTTCACCGGGGAGCTGTTTTTT.